A selection of T cell receptor beta chains follows, all from one sample in a study of T cells in Graves' hyperthyroidism and ophthalmopathy. MiXCR, run by TCRdb on the multiplex PCR reads, gives a single entry per CDR3 protein. The table lists 660,000 or so distinct CDR3 sequences, 45% of them singletons, with less than 8.5% in the top ten. Sequencing used peripheral blood or thyroid tissue (not recorded which). These receptors were taken from an adult man with Graves' disease, either hyperthyroidism or ophthalmopathy (not recorded which). Each CDR3 is given with its conserved first and last residue. The D gene is left open where the match is weak. Clone size is not always given. Where it is, it says once, few, many or a class for expanded clones.

clone_size: .
d_call: .
j_call: TRBJ1-2
v_call: TRBV24-1
cdr3_nt: TGTGCCACCAGTTATCCGACGGGAGATGGCTACACCTTC
cdr3_aa: CATSYPTGDGYTF

clone_size: .
d_call: TRBD1
j_call: TRBJ1-2
v_call: TRBV7-3
cdr3_nt: TGTGCCAGCAGCGTTTACCTGACAGGGAACTATGGCTACACCTTC
cdr3_aa: CASSVYLTGNYGYTF

clone_size: .
d_call: TRBD2
j_call: TRBJ2-7
v_call: TRBV5-1
cdr3_nt: TGCGCCAGCAGCTTGGGACTAGCGGGAGTCAACGAGCAGTACTTC
cdr3_aa: CASSLGLAGVNEQYF

clone_size: many
d_call: TRBD1
j_call: TRBJ1-1
v_call: TRBV7-8
cdr3_nt: TGTGCCAGCAGCCCTAACAGGGGGCGTACTGAAGCTTTCTTT
cdr3_aa: CASSPNRGRTEAFF

clone_size: .
d_call: .
j_call: TRBJ1-4
v_call: TRBV10-3
cdr3_nt: TGTGCCATCAGTGAGTCCGGGACTGAAACTAATGAAAAACTGTTTTTT
cdr3_aa: CAISESGTETNEKLFF

clone_size: .
d_call: .
j_call: TRBJ1-5
v_call: TRBV19
cdr3_nt: TGTGCCAGTACACGGAAATATAGCAATCAGCCCCAGCATTTT
cdr3_aa: CASTRKYSNQPQHF

clone_size: .
d_call: TRBD1
j_call: TRBJ2-6
v_call: TRBV25-1
cdr3_nt: TGTGCCAGCAGTCAGGACAGGGACTCTGGGGCCAACGTCCTGACTTTC
cdr3_aa: CASSQDRDSGANVLTF

clone_size: many
d_call: .
j_call: TRBJ1-2
v_call: TRBV6-6
cdr3_nt: TGTGCCAGCAGCTTCCTCGATTTACACAGCCACTATGGCTACACCTTC
cdr3_aa: CASSFLDLHSHYGYTF

clone_size: few
d_call: .
j_call: TRBJ2-7
v_call: TRBV20-1
cdr3_nt: TGCAGTGCTAGGTTTGGAGCCTACGAGCAGTACTTC
cdr3_aa: CSARFGAYEQYF

clone_size: .
d_call: TRBD1
j_call: TRBJ1-6
v_call: TRBV10-2
cdr3_nt: TGCGCCAGCAGTACAGGACAGGGGGGGTTGGCTTCACCCCTCCACTTT
cdr3_aa: CASSTGQGGLASPLHF

clone_size: few
d_call: .
j_call: TRBJ1-2
v_call: TRBV20-1
cdr3_nt: TGCAGTGCTAGGGTCGTAGGAGCGGGCTATGGCTACACCTTC
cdr3_aa: CSARVVGAGYGYTF

clone_size: many
d_call: .
j_call: TRBJ2-5
v_call: TRBV20-1
cdr3_nt: TGCAGTGCTAGAGATCCGATCCCCCCCAGGGCGGAGACCCAGTACTTC
cdr3_aa: CSARDPIPPRAETQYF

clone_size: many
d_call: .
j_call: TRBJ1-1
v_call: TRBV25-1
cdr3_nt: TGTGCCAGCAGTGAACGATCAGGGTACACTGAAGCTTTCTTT
cdr3_aa: CASSERSGYTEAFF

clone_size: once
d_call: .
j_call: TRBJ2-5
v_call: TRBV7-2
cdr3_nt: TGTGCCAGCAGCCAAGAGGCGGGAATGGAGACCCAGTACTTC
cdr3_aa: CASSQEAGMETQYF

clone_size: .
d_call: .
j_call: TRBJ1-2
v_call: TRBV20-1
cdr3_nt: TGCAGTGCTAGTATCCTAGTTCCGGGCCTTCGTGGCTACACCTTC
cdr3_aa: CSASILVPGLRGYTF

clone_size: .
d_call: TRBD1
j_call: TRBJ1-2
v_call: TRBV7-8
cdr3_nt: TGTGCCAGCAGTCCCCGGGACAGGGCTAACTATGGCTACACCTTC
cdr3_aa: CASSPRDRANYGYTF

clone_size: .
d_call: TRBD2
j_call: TRBJ2-2
v_call: TRBV7-2
cdr3_nt: TGTGCCAGCAGTTCACCGGGACTAGCGGGAGGCCCCACCGGGGAGCTGTTTTTT
cdr3_aa: CASSSPGLAGGPTGELFF

clone_size: .
d_call: TRBD1
j_call: TRBJ1-5
v_call: TRBV10-3
cdr3_nt: TGTGCCATCAGTGTGGGACAGCTTGGTCAGCCCCAGCATTTT
cdr3_aa: CAISVGQLGQPQHF

clone_size: many
d_call: .
j_call: TRBJ1-2
v_call: TRBV12-3/TRBV12-4
cdr3_nt: TGTGCCAGCAGTTTAGGGGGCCCCGGCTACACCTTC
cdr3_aa: CASSLGGPGYTF

clone_size: few
d_call: TRBD1
j_call: TRBJ2-5
v_call: TRBV7-9
cdr3_nt: TGTGCCAGCAGTAGTCCCGGGACAGTGATCCAAGAGACCCAGTACTTC
cdr3_aa: CASSSPGTVIQETQYF

clone_size: many
d_call: .
j_call: TRBJ2-2
v_call: TRBV29-1
cdr3_nt: TGCAGCGTTGGACAGGTTGCGAACACCGGGGAGCTGTTTTTT
cdr3_aa: CSVGQVANTGELFF

clone_size: .
d_call: .
j_call: TRBJ2-7
v_call: TRBV19
cdr3_nt: TGTGCCAGCAAAAGAAGGGGATTGAGTGAGCAGTACTTC
cdr3_aa: CASKRRGLSEQYF

clone_size: .
d_call: TRBD1
j_call: TRBJ1-5
v_call: TRBV9
cdr3_nt: TGTGCCAGCAGTTCCTTGGGACAGCTAAATAGCAATCAGCCCCAGCATTTT
cdr3_aa: CASSSLGQLNSNQPQHF